The sequence of this TCR beta chain was determined in a study of blood T cell repertoires in COVID-19. Across the study: Specimens from acute and convalescent COVID-19 originated in the United States, Italy and Spain.

CDR1 and CDR2 from the germline V gene are LGHNA and YSLEER. V gave up 4 bases and J gave up 10 bases; unmatched junction bases: 8. This CDR3 comprises 15 residues. TCRdb's table, derived via immunoSEQ multiplex PCR, lists solely in-frame clones and lacks some. The sample includes around 190,000 clones, around nine tenths of them seen just once. Seattle's enrolled individuals joined amid active infection and were then monitored longitudinally. The chain uses TRBV4-3 and TRBJ1-6, with 9 bases identical to TRBD1. The sample was peripheral blood. The receptor was derived from a man between 50 and 59 years old with COVID-19, enrolled during active disease. Here the CDR3 DNA reads TGCGCCAGCAGCCCCCACAGGGGGCTAGGGTCACCCCTCCACTTT. Translated, it gives CASSPHRGLGSPLHF.